Shown below are 25 T cell receptor beta chains from a single sample sequenced in a study of blood T cell repertoires in COVID-19. Profiling relied on immunoSEQ multiplex PCR, and the TCRdb table lists in-frame clones only, not all of them. The sample holds around 700,000 clones, approximately 90% seen once. Sample: peripheral blood. Receptor source: a young woman with acute or convalescent COVID-19.

This chain connects TRBV4-3 to TRBJ2-3, with 10 bases identical to TRBD2. In germline, CDR1 is LGHNA, CDR2 YSLEER. V was pared by 0 bases and J by 9 bases, with 9 bases of the junction left unmatched. The CDR3 runs to 16 residues. CDR3 protein: CASSQEAAGGPGTQYF. The CDR3 coding sequence is TGCGCCAGCAGCCAAGAAGCAGCGGGGGGGCCGGGGACGCAGTATTTT.

The chain combines TRBV5-6 with TRBJ2-3; 8 bases map to TRBD2. CDR1 and CDR2 from the germline V gene are SGHDT and YYEEEE. CDR3 size: 14 residues. Trimming removed 0 bases from V and 5 bases from J; junction bases left unmatched: 2. CDR3: CASSLAGGVDTQYF. The DNA of the CDR3 is TGTGCCAGCAGCTTGGCCGGGGGGGTAGATACGCAGTATTTT. Drawing the rest from reference TRBV5-6 and TRBJ2-3, the complete variable domain is DAGVTQSPTHLIKTRGQQVTLRCSPKSGHDTVSWYQQALGQGPQFIFQYYEEEERQRGNFPDRFSGHQFPNYSSELNVNALLLGDSALYLCASSLAGGVDTQYFGPGTRLTVL.

V usage is TRBV4-1 and J usage is TRBJ2-1, with D perhaps TRBD2 (6 bases). Between the trimmed V and J ends, which lost 4 bases and 8 bases, there was a span of 9 bases. This CDR3 spans 12 amino acids. The germline V gene encodes CDR1 MGHRA and CDR2 YSYEKL. The CDR3 here is CASSLGSYEQFF. The CDR3 DNA reads TGCGCCAGCAGCCTCGGGAGCTATGAGCAGTTCTTC.

This clone was counted a single time. The chain has TRBV5-5 and TRBJ1-4; 7 bases map to TRBD1. The CDR3 extends over 15 amino acids. The junction had 8 bases not matched to a gene; V was cut back by 4 bases and J by 5 bases. The germline CDR1 and CDR2 sequences are SGHKS and YYEKEE (reference sequence). DNA for the CDR3: TGTGCCAGCAGCGGAGAGGACAGGCCGAATGAAAAACTGTTTTTT. This sequence encodes CASSGEDRPNEKLFF.

The rearrangement uses TRBV25-1 and TRBJ2-5, with a weak D call TRBD2 (6 bases). There are 17 residues in the CDR3. Germline V gene data show CDR1 as MGHDK and CDR2 as SYGVNS. Between the trimmed V and J ends, which lost 2 bases and 1 base, there was a span of 17 bases. Here the CDR3 reads CASSEEWGVGGQETQYF. DNA of the CDR3: TGTGCCAGCAGTGAAGAATGGGGAGTGGGAGGCCAAGAGACCCAGTACTTC.

V gene TRBV3-1 (or the pseudogene TRBV3-2) combines with J gene TRBJ1-6, with D perhaps matching TRBD1 (5 bases). Trimming stripped 3 bases from V and 3 bases from J, with 6 bases between. The CDR3 is 14 residues long. CDR1 LGHDT and CDR2 YNNKEL come from the germline V gene (reference sequence). The CDR3 reads CASSQQGYNSPLHF. The CDR3, as DNA: TGTGCCAGCAGCCAGCAGGGCTATAATTCACCCCTCCACTTT.

The chain joins TRBV11-2 to TRBJ1-2; D ambiguous. V was cut by 1 base and J by 5 bases, with 14 bases left in between. CDR1 is SGHAT and CDR2 is FQNNGV in the germline V gene. The CDR3 loop spans 15 amino acids. Here the CDR3 reads CASSLVAQDKYGYTF. The CDR3, as DNA: TGTGCCAGCAGCTTAGTTGCCCAGGATAAATATGGCTACACCTTC.

This chain uses TRBV7-7 with TRBJ2-1; tentatively, D is TRBD2 (5 bases). Germline CDR1 SSHAT, CDR2 FNYEAQ (reference sequence). The V gene lost 5 bases and the J gene lost 4 bases, with 12 bases spanning the gap. The CDR3 consists of 14 residues. The CDR3 DNA sequence: TGTGCCAGCAGCCCGGACTCGTCTTACAATGAGCAGTTCTTC. Translation gives CASSPDSSYNEQFF.

The rearrangement joins TRBV19 to TRBJ1-5, with no clear D. Germline-derived CDR1 and CDR2 are LNHDA and SQIVND (reference sequence). The length of the CDR3 is 13 residues. Trimming cost V 5 bases and J 6 bases, with 11 bases left between them. The chain's CDR3 is CASSAPHSQPQHF. In DNA, the CDR3 is TGTGCCAGTAGTGCGCCCCATTCTCAGCCCCAGCATTTT.

V and J are TRBV24-1 and TRBJ2-7; 7 positions agree with TRBD1. CDR1 KGHDR and CDR2 SFDVKD come from the germline V gene. Trimming at V came to 2 bases and at J to 3 bases, leaving 9 bases not matched to a gene. The CDR3 is 16 residues long. The CDR3 loop is CATSDSSGQASYEQYF. CDR3 coding DNA: TGTGCCACCAGTGATTCCTCAGGACAGGCAAGCTACGAGCAGTACTTC.

The chain links TRBV6-1 to TRBJ1-1; a weak D match, TRBD1 (6 bases). V lost 2 bases to trimming and J lost 4 bases, with 14 bases between them. Germline V gives CDR1 MNHNS, CDR2 SASEGT. This CDR3 has 15 amino acids. CDR3 sequence (DNA): TGTGCCAGCAGTGAAAGGGGGGGCGGAAGCACTGAAGCTTTCTTT. Its translation is CASSERGGGSTEAFF.

The J gene is TRBJ2-5, the V gene TRBV9; 7 bases map to TRBD2. This CDR3 has 14 amino acids. The V and J ends lost 0 bases and 3 bases, in that order; junction bases with no gene match: 2. Per germline, CDR1 SGDLS and CDR2 YYNGEE. Here the CDR3 reads CASSVGGGEETQYF. CDR3 coding DNA: TGTGCCAGCAGCGTAGGTGGGGGGGAAGAGACCCAGTACTTC.

The sample holds a few counts of this clone. V usage is TRBV28 and J usage is TRBJ1-1, with D maybe TRBD1 (6 bases). CDR1 and CDR2 (germline): MDHEN, SYDVKM. With 7 bases removed from V and 3 bases from J, the gap between germline ends came to 12 bases. The CDR3 sequence is 13 residues long. CDR3 protein: CASNTGLDTEAFF. The CDR3 bases are TGTGCCAGCAACACAGGGTTAGACACTGAAGCTTTCTTT.

The V call is TRBV5-1, the J call TRBJ2-5; 11 bases fit TRBD1. Germline trimming cut 3 bases from V and 1 base from J; bases unmatched to any gene: 11. The CDR3 has 18 residues. Germline lookup yields CDR1 SGHRS and CDR2 YFSETQ. This CDR3 reads CASSWINHGTGGQETQYF. In nucleotides, the CDR3 is TGCGCCAGCAGCTGGATAAATCACGGGACAGGGGGCCAAGAGACCCAGTACTTC.

The genes are TRBV6-5 and TRBJ1-5; 9 nucleotides match TRBD1. J gave up 5 bases and V 6 bases, and 5 bases lay outside the gene matches. Germline CDR1 reads MNHEY; CDR2 reads SVGAGI. CDR3 size: 14 residues. CDR3 DNA: TGTGCCAGCAGGGGACAGGGTAGGGATCAGCCCCAGCATTTT. This codes for CASRGQGRDQPQHF.

The V gene is TRBV28, the J gene TRBJ2-7; 9 bases line up with TRBD1. This CDR3 has 17 residues. CDR1 is MDHEN, CDR2 SYDVKM, per germline. V lost 5 bases to trimming and J lost 5 bases; unmatched junction nucleotides: 16. CDR3: CASSNQGLDRGSNEQYF. In nucleotides, the CDR3 is TGTGCCAGCAGTAACCAGGGGTTGGACAGGGGATCCAACGAGCAGTACTTC. Based on the CDR3 plus reference TRBV28 and TRBJ2-7, the full variable domain is DVKVTQSSRYLVKRTGEKVFLECVQDMDHENMFWYRQDPGLGLRLIYFSYDVKMKEKGDIPEGYSVSREKKERFSLILESASTNQTSMYLCASSNQGLDRGSNEQYFGPGTRLTVT.

V usage is TRBV12-3 or TRBV12-4 and J usage is TRBJ1-6; D gene ambiguous. V was cut by 1 base and J by 6 bases, with 4 bases left in between. The CDR3 is 13 residues long. CDR3 region: CASSLGLNSPLHF. DNA for the CDR3: TGTGCCAGCAGTTTAGGTCTTAATTCACCCCTCCACTTT.

The chain carries TRBV4-1 and TRBJ2-5, with a weak D call TRBD2 (6 bases). Germline CDR1 MGHRA, CDR2 YSYEKL. The CDR3 is 18 amino acids. With 0 bases removed from V and 3 bases from J, the gap between germline ends came to 20 bases. CDR3 protein: CASSQDRFRGRTKETQYF. The CDR3 DNA is TGCGCCAGCAGCCAAGATCGGTTTAGGGGCAGGACTAAAGAGACCCAGTACTTC.

The rearrangement links TRBV12-5 to TRBJ1-4, with 7 bases fitting TRBD1. The CDR3 consists of 16 residues. Losses at the gene ends were 5 bases for V and 7 bases for J; bases not matched to a gene: 13. Germline values: CDR1 LGHNT, CDR2 FRNRAP. For the CDR3, the DNA is TGTGCTAGTGGTACCGGGACAGCGAAGGCGGGTGAAAAACTGTTTTTT. It yields the protein CASGTGTAKAGEKLFF.

This rearrangement joins TRBV10-3 to TRBJ1-1; tentatively, D is TRBD1 (6 bases). The CDR3 covers 13 residues. The V end lost 11 bases, the J end lost 2 bases, and 15 bases lay between the germline ends. The germline V gene has CDR1 ENHRY and CDR2 SYGVKD. The CDR3 DNA reads as TGTGCCGTGGGGGCAGGTCCAAACACTGAAGCTTTCTTT. It specifies CAVGAGPNTEAFF.

This sequence joins TRBV29-1 and TRBJ2-1; 9 positions match TRBD1. The CDR3 consists of 13 residues. Losses at the gene ends were 5 bases for V and 7 bases for J; bases not matched to a gene: 6. The germline V gene encodes CDR1 SQVTM and CDR2 ANQGSEA. The CDR3 is CSVSRDRVNEQFF. DNA of the CDR3: TGCAGCGTTTCCCGGGACAGGGTTAATGAGCAGTTCTTC.

The chain recombines TRBV4-1 with TRBJ2-2, with TRBD2 matching over 14 bases. CDR1 MGHRA and CDR2 YSYEKL come from the germline V gene. There are 16 residues in the CDR3. The V segment lost 3 bases and the J segment 7 bases; nucleotides outside the gene matches: 4. The CDR3 sequence is CASSQTSGGAGGELFF. The CDR3 DNA reads TGCGCCAGCAGCCAGACTAGCGGGGGGGCTGGCGGGGAGCTGTTTTTT.

The chain recombines TRBV7-9 with TRBJ1-1; maybe TRBD1 (6 bases). V was cut by 6 bases and J by 4 bases, with 12 bases left in between. The CDR3 is 13 amino acids. CDR1 and CDR2 (germline): SEHNR, FQNEAQ (reference sequence). The CDR3 DNA follows: TGTGCCAGCAGTGCGGGGGCACTCACTGAAGCTTTCTTT. Amino acids: CASSAGALTEAFF.

This rearrangement joins TRBV25-1 to TRBJ1-1; 9 nucleotides line up with TRBD1. Trimming cost V 3 bases and J 0 bases; bases outside gene matches: 8. From germline, CDR1 is MGHDK and CDR2 SYGVNS. The CDR3 length is 17 residues. The CDR3 DNA reads TGTGCCAGCAGTGAGTGGACAGGGGCAAACATGAACACTGAAGCTTTCTTT. Protein: CASSEWTGANMNTEAFF.

This clone was recorded once. This chain joins TRBV9 and TRBJ1-2; the D gene is possibly TRBD1 (6 bases). The V end was cut by 3 bases, the J end by 4 bases, with 16 bases between. The CDR3 is made up of 15 amino acids. Per the germline V gene, CDR1 is SGDLS and CDR2 is YYNGEE. As DNA, the CDR3 is TGTGCCAGCAGCGCCGGGGGGGCCTTAGGCTATGGCTACACCTTC. It is translated as CASSAGGALGYGYTF.